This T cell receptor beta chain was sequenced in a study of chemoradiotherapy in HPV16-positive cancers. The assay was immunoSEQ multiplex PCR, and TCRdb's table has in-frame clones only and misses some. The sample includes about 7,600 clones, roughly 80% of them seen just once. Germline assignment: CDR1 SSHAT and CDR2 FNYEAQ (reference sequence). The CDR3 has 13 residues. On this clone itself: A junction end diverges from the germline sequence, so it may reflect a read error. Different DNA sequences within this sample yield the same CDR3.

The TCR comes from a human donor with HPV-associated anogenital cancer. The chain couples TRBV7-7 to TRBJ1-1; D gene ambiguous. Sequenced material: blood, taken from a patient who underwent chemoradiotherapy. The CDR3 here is CASSLDKNTEAFF. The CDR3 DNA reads TGTGCTAGCAGCTTAGACAAGAACACTGAAGCTTTCTTT.